This paragraph reports one T cell receptor (beta chain). The sample carries other DNA sequences with the same CDR3. The treatment denotes: roughly 18 received Ad26.COV2.S at low or high dose, single or two shots; about 5 received placebo; per-sample allocation not given. Sampling was performed 63 days after the first vaccine or placebo injection. This sample is drawn from a study of Ad26.COV2.S vaccination and SARS-CoV-2 variants. V dropped 1 base and J dropped 4 bases, with 8 bases sitting between them. The CDR3 loop spans 13 amino acids. The germline V gene has CDR1 LNHDA and CDR2 SQIVND (reference sequence). Sequenced by immunoSEQ multiplex PCR; TCRdb stores in-frame clones only, minus some. This table holds under 550,000 clones, more than 80% found once.

This TCR was sampled from a person aged 18 to 65 who received the Ad26.COV2.S COVID-19 vaccine or a placebo. The chain links TRBV19 to TRBJ2-7; D may be TRBD2 (6 bases). This material consisted of peripheral blood, taken in a trial of Ad26.COV2.S vaccine versus placebo. CDR3 sequence (DNA): TGTGCCAGTAGTATAGGCGGAGGGTACGAGCAGTACTTC. Its protein product is CASSIGGGYEQYF.